A selection of T cell receptor beta chains follows, all from one sample in a study of TIL therapy for anti-PD-1-resistant metastatic lung cancer. The method was immunoSEQ multiplex PCR; TCRdb's version includes in-frame clones alone and lacks a portion of them. This table holds approximately 97,000 clones, just over 65% found once. Here the sequenced sample was tumor tissue, taken at baseline. These receptors originate from a person between 25 and 79 years old with non-small cell lung cancer. Both conserved end residues are part of each CDR3.

cdr3_aa: CASSQNRDTGELFF; cdr3_length: 14; v_call: TRBV6-4; j_call: TRBJ2-2
cdr3_aa: CASSLNYGYTF; cdr3_length: 11; v_call: TRBV28; j_call: TRBJ1-2
cdr3_aa: CASSYIGNQPQHF; cdr3_length: 13; v_call: TRBV6-2/TRBV6-3; j_call: TRBJ1-5
cdr3_aa: CASSLLAGDPYNEQFF; cdr3_length: 16; v_call: TRBV28; j_call: TRBJ2-1
cdr3_aa: CASSAGVLTGELFF; cdr3_length: 14; v_call: TRBV7-2; j_call: TRBJ2-2
cdr3_aa: CATSRDQRTGYSYEQYF; cdr3_length: 17; v_call: TRBV15; j_call: TRBJ2-7
cdr3_aa: CASSLVAEINTEAFF; cdr3_length: 15; v_call: TRBV7-8; j_call: TRBJ1-1
cdr3_aa: CASGATSGTGRSGANVLTF; cdr3_length: 19; v_call: TRBV7-6; j_call: TRBJ2-6
cdr3_aa: CASSHNTGELFF; cdr3_length: 12; v_call: TRBV7-9; j_call: TRBJ2-2
cdr3_aa: CASSLDSIADTQYF; cdr3_length: 14; v_call: TRBV5-1; j_call: TRBJ2-3
cdr3_aa: CASSGQGGHTDTQYF; cdr3_length: 15; v_call: TRBV2; j_call: TRBJ2-3
cdr3_aa: CASSLVGGASGRSTDTQYF; cdr3_length: 19; v_call: TRBV7-2; j_call: TRBJ2-3
cdr3_aa: CASLRTGANTEAFF; cdr3_length: 14; v_call: TRBV27; j_call: TRBJ1-1